The rows below give T cell receptor beta chains drawn from one sample of a study of blood T cells in healthy people across ages. MiXCR, applied by TCRdb to the 5' RACE reads, yields one record per CDR3 protein. Here the sample spans hundreds of thousands of distinct CDR3 sequences, roughly 60% being singletons. The sequenced sample consisted of blood. These receptor sequences come from a man aged 30 to 39 in good health. Both conserved end residues are part of each CDR3. The D gene is left open where the match is weak. Some rows mark clone size as missing; the rest say once, few, many or name a class of expanded clone.

NA	TRBV18	NA	TRBJ2-7	CASSGDPPYEQYF	TGTGCCAGCTCCGGGGACCCGCCCTACGAGCAGTACTTC
NA	TRBV27	few	TRBJ2-3	CASRKGASTDTQYF	TGTGCCAGCAGGAAAGGGGCTAGCACAGATACGCAGTATTTT
TRBD2	TRBV5-6	NA	TRBJ2-7	CASSPALAGVYDQYF	TGTGCCAGCAGCCCCGCCCTAGCGGGAGTCTACGACCAGTACTTC
NA	TRBV5-1	NA	TRBJ2-2	CASSSSGLNTGELFF	TGCGCCAGCAGCTCGAGTGGACTTAACACCGGGGAGCTGTTTTTT
TRBD2	TRBV7-9	NA	TRBJ2-7	CASSPGTSGLKYF	TGTGCCAGCAGTCCAGGGACTAGCGGGTTGAAGTACTTC
NA	TRBV15	NA	TRBJ2-1	CATSRDPRSGRYNEQFF	TGTGCCACCAGCAGAGACCCTCGGAGCGGCCGTTACAATGAGCAGTTCTTC
TRBD1	TRBV7-2	few	TRBJ1-5	CASSLANRGRQPQHF	TGTGCCAGCAGCTTAGCGAACAGGGGACGCCAGCCCCAGCATTTT
NA	TRBV4-3	NA	TRBJ2-1	CASSQVWTRQTNEQFF	TGCGCCAGCAGCCAAGTCTGGACCAGACAAACCAATGAGCAGTTCTTC
TRBD1	TRBV20-1	NA	TRBJ2-7	CSARQGLDRYEQYF	TGCAGTGCTCGACAGGGGCTCGACCGCTACGAGCAGTACTTC
NA	TRBV21-1	NA	TRBJ2-5	CASSNRERPSGETQYF	TGTGCCAGCAGCAATCGGGAGAGACCCTCGGGAGAGACCCAGTACTTC